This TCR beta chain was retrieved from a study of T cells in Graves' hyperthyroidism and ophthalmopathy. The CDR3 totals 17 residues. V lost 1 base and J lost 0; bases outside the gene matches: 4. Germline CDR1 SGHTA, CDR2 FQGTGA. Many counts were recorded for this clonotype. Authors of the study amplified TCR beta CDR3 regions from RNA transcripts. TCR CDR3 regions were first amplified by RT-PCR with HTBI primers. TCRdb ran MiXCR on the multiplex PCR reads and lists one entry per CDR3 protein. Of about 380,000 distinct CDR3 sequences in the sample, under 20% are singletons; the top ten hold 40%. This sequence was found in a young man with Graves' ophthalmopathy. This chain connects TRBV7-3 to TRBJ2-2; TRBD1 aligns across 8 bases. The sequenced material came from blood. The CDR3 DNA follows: TGTGCCAGCAGCTTAATTCCGGACAGGGCGAACACCGGGGAGCTGTTTTTT. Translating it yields CASSLIPDRANTGELFF.